The 31 T cell receptor beta chains below were found in one sample sequenced in a study of early T cells in non-severe SARS-CoV-2 infection. TCRdb used MiXCR to reprocess the 5' RACE reads, holding one entry per CDR3 protein. The sample yields tens of thousands of distinct CDR3 sequences, under 5% seen once. The sequenced material came from whole blood. The receptor source for this set is an adult who was a healthcare worker with PCR-confirmed SARS-CoV-2 infection or an uninfected control (not recorded which).

This clonotype was observed many times. CDR3 loop: CASSSDRGNRNTQYF. As DNA, the CDR3 is TGTGCCAGCAGTTCCGACAGGGGAAATAGGAATACGCAGTATTTT. This chain connects TRBV6-9 to TRBJ2-3, with TRBD1 matching 8 bases. V was pared by 4 bases and J by 7 bases, with 10 bases of the junction left unmatched. CDR1 MNHGY and CDR2 SVAAGI come from the germline V gene. The CDR3 extends over 15 amino acids.

A remark on this clonotype: A much larger clone lies one base from this, so it may be a read error. The gene calls are TRBV12-3 or TRBV12-4 and TRBJ1-6, with D perhaps TRBD1 (6 bases). V was shortened by 7 bases and J by 0 bases, with 16 bases between the two germline ends. The CDR3 is 17 amino acids. The CDR3 DNA reads TGTGCCAGCACCTGGACAGTGTTTAGCTCCTATAATTCACCCCTCCACTTT. It specifies CASTWTVFSSYNSPLHF.

This clonotype was counted many times. At one end, the junction sequence differs from germline, possibly due to a read error. V usage is TRBV2 and J usage is TRBJ2-1; perhaps D is TRBD1 or TRBD2 (5 bases each). The V gene's germline CDR1 is SNHLY and CDR2 FYNNEI. The CDR3 is 11 residues long. The CDR3 reads CASSEILGPIF. CDR3 DNA sequence: TGTGCCAGCAGTGAAATCCTGGGACCGATCTTC.

Only a few counts were recorded for this clonotype. This sequence joins TRBV18 and TRBJ2-7, with 7 positions matching TRBD2. CDR1 is KGHSH, CDR2 LQKENI, per germline. The V segment lost 3 bases and the J segment 4 bases; nucleotides outside the gene matches: 12. The CDR3 totals 16 residues. This chain's CDR3 is CASSPELARKSYEQYF. The CDR3 DNA follows: TGTGCCAGCTCACCGGAACTAGCGAGAAAGTCTTACGAGCAGTACTTC. Variable domain in full (rest from reference TRBV18 and TRBJ2-7): NAGVMQNPRHLVRRRGQEARLRCSPMKGHSHVYWYRQLPEEGLKFMVYLQKENIIDESGMPKERFSAEFPKEGPSILRIQQVVRGDSAAYFCASSPELARKSYEQYFGPGTRLTVT.

In its sample, this clonotype was seen many times. The CDR3 nucleotides are TGTGCCAGCAGCGTGGTGGGACAAAGCCACGAGCAGTACTTC. Its translation: CASSVVGQSHEQYF. The chain couples TRBV9 to TRBJ2-7; weak D call: TRBD1 (6 bases). The CDR3 totals 14 residues. Trimming took 2 bases from V and 5 from J, leaving 14 bases between them. CDR1 SGDLS and CDR2 YYNGEE come from the germline V gene.

This clonotype showed up many times. This chain links TRBV5-5 with TRBJ2-5; TRBD2 is a possible D gene (6 bases). CDR1 is SGHKS, CDR2 YYEKEE, per germline (reference sequence). The CDR3 runs to 15 residues. Trimming removed 4 bases at V and 2 bases at J, with 15 bases between. Written as DNA, the CDR3 is TGTGCCAGCAGCAAGGTACTAGCAGGACAAGAGACCCAGTACTTC. Translated, it gives CASSKVLAGQETQYF.

This clonotype was detected many times. The chain recombines TRBV3-1 with TRBJ1-1; D may be TRBD1 (5 bases). The CDR3 consists of 16 residues. The V gene's germline CDR1 is LGHDT and CDR2 YNNKEL (reference sequence). Between the trimmed V and J ends, which lost 0 bases and 3 bases, there was a span of 14 bases. CDR3 residues: CASSQEALRGDTEAFF. As DNA, the CDR3 is TGTGCCAGCAGCCAAGAGGCGTTACGGGGGGACACTGAAGCTTTCTTT.

This clonotype was observed at least ten times. This chain joins TRBV6-1 and TRBJ1-1; D not resolved. Germline CDR1 and CDR2: MNHNS and SASEGT. The CDR3 extends over 9 amino acids. Trimming took 8 bases from V and 8 from J, leaving 6 bases between them. CDR3: CASSREAFF. CDR3 nucleotide sequence: TGTGCCAGCTCCAGGGAAGCTTTCTTT.

Many counts were recorded for this clonotype. This chain joins TRBV6-1 and TRBJ1-1; no firm D call. V dropped 7 bases and J dropped 3 bases, with 12 bases sitting between them. This CDR3 contains 13 residues. Germline V gene data show CDR1 as MNHNS and CDR2 as SASEGT. Here the CDR3 DNA reads TGTGCCAGCACTATACTTGCCGACACTGAAGCTTTCTTT. Its protein product is CASTILADTEAFF.

This clonotype has a count of ten or more. The chain uses TRBV24-1 and TRBJ2-1, with 7 bases fitting TRBD1. CDR3 length equals 15 residues. Germline assignment: CDR1 KGHDR and CDR2 SFDVKD. V lost 3 bases to trimming and J lost 4 bases; unmatched junction nucleotides: 5. The CDR3 region has the DNA TGTGCCACCAGTGATCCGCAGGGGGTGTACAATGAGCAGTTCTTC. Translation gives CATSDPQGVYNEQFF.

The CDR3 here is CASSLDYSPLHF. CDR3 nucleotide sequence: TGTGCCAGCAGCTTAGATTACTCACCCCTCCACTTT. The J gene is TRBJ1-6, the V gene TRBV11-2; no definite D call. V lost 0 bases, J lost 10 bases, and 4 bases lay in between. This CDR3 is 12 amino acids long. CDR1 and CDR2 from the germline V gene are SGHAT and FQNNGV.

This clonotype was detected many times. The rearrangement uses TRBV2 and TRBJ2-7; 7 nucleotides line up with TRBD2. Trimming took 4 bases from V and 7 from J; bases not matched to a gene: 10. The CDR3 is 14 residues long. Germline CDR1 is SNHLY and CDR2 is FYNNEI. The DNA for the CDR3 is TGTGCCAGCAGTGTTGGCGGGCAGGGAGGGGAGCAGTACTTC. This sequence encodes CASSVGGQGGEQYF.

CDR3 sequence reads: CSATQGAAKNIQYF. The CDR3 bases are TGCAGTGCTACACAGGGGGCCGCCAAAAACATTCAGTACTTC. The J gene is TRBJ2-4, the V gene TRBV20-1, with 9 bases that match TRBD1. The CDR3 consists of 14 residues. CDR1 is DFQATT and CDR2 is SNEGSKA in the germline V gene (reference sequence). J gave up 1 base and V 4 bases, and 2 bases lay outside the gene matches.

This clonotype was picked up many times. V is TRBV2 and J is TRBJ1-5; D ambiguous. V gave up 8 bases and J gave up 0 bases, with 11 bases separating them. Germline CDR1 reads SNHLY; CDR2 reads FYNNEI. The CDR3 contains 14 residues. CDR3 nucleotides: TGTGCCAGCGGGTGGCAAGTTAGCAATCAGCCCCAGCATTTT. Translated, it gives CASGWQVSNQPQHF.

The rearrangement links TRBV20-1 to TRBJ2-5; tentatively, D is TRBD1 or TRBD2 (5 bases each). The CDR3 length is 12 residues. Germline assignment: CDR1 DFQATT and CDR2 SNEGSKA (reference sequence). CDR3 bases: TGCAGGGTTGAGGGGTTTGGGGAGACCCAGTACTTC. Translating it yields CRVEGFGETQYF.

This clonotype was picked up a small number of times. The CDR3 DNA follows: TGTGCCAGCAGTATCACCCCTGGGCAGATCCGCGAGCAGTACTTC. Translation gives CASSITPGQIREQYF. V gene TRBV11-1 combines with J gene TRBJ2-7; D is uncertain. Per germline, CDR1 SGHAT and CDR2 FQDESV (reference sequence). This CDR3 has 15 amino acids. Trimming cost V 6 bases and J 6 bases, with 21 bases left between them.

This clonotype was picked up many times. The rearrangement uses TRBV5-1 and TRBJ1-5; D gene ambiguous. Germline CDR1 and CDR2: SGHRS and YFSETQ. The CDR3 has 13 amino acids. Trimming left V 0 bases short and J 4 bases short, with 5 bases between. In DNA, the CDR3 is TGCGCCAGCAGCTTGGACGTTAATCAGCCCCAGCATTTT. Translation gives CASSLDVNQPQHF.

This clonotype was detected ten times or more. The chain is built from TRBV7-2 and TRBJ2-7; 12 nucleotides agree with TRBD2. The CDR3 spans 13 residues. Germline V lookup: CDR1 SGHTA, CDR2 FQGNSA. V was clipped by 6 bases and J by 6 bases; unmatched bases: 3. The CDR3 loop is CASRLAGGGEQYF. CDR3 sequence (DNA): TGTGCCAGCAGACTAGCGGGAGGCGGCGAGCAGTACTTC.

This clonotype came up many times. The chain recombines TRBV7-9 with TRBJ2-7; 12 bases align to TRBD2. The V and J ends lost 2 bases and 7 bases, in that order; junction bases with no gene match: 18. The CDR3 covers 19 residues. The germline gives CDR1 SEHNR, CDR2 FQNEAQ (reference sequence). CDR3 sequence: CASSLLIGPSGRAIREQYF. The CDR3 DNA is TGTGCCAGCAGCTTATTGATCGGGCCTAGCGGGAGGGCCATTCGGGAGCAGTACTTC.

This clonotype was recorded a few times. The J gene is TRBJ1-1, the V gene TRBV18; 10 nucleotides match TRBD1. CDR3 length equals 15 residues. CDR1 is KGHSH, CDR2 LQKENI, per germline. The junction had 6 bases not matched to a gene; V was cut back by 4 bases and J by 4 bases. This CDR3 is CASSLGQGKGTEAFF. The CDR3, as DNA: TGTGCCAGCTCACTGGGACAGGGGAAGGGCACTGAAGCTTTCTTT.

The chain is built from TRBV20-1 and TRBJ2-3; 7 bases line up with TRBD2. This CDR3 region has 16 residues. Germline lookup yields CDR1 DFQATT and CDR2 SNEGSKA (reference sequence). Losses at the gene ends were 0 bases for V and 1 base for J; bases not matched to a gene: 7. Here the CDR3 reads CSARESLADRTDTQYF. In DNA, the CDR3 is TGCAGTGCTAGAGAATCGCTAGCGGACCGCACAGATACGCAGTATTTT.

This clonotype appeared many times. The chain uses TRBV21-1 and TRBJ2-2; the table's D call of TRBD1 was not tested on the DNA. TRBV21-1 is labeled a pseudogene. The CDR3 length is 16 residues. CDR3 residues: CASSNRTGKGAGELFF. In DNA form, the CDR3 reads TGTGCCAGCAGCAACAGGACAGGGAAAGGCGCCGGGGAGCTGTTTTTT.

V gene TRBV7-3 combines with J gene TRBJ2-2; 7 bases are shared with TRBD1. Germline V CDR1 and CDR2: SGHTA, FQGTGA. Trimming took 4 bases from V and 6 from J; bases not matched to a gene: 8. This CDR3 has 15 amino acids. In DNA form, the CDR3 reads TGTGCCAGCAGCTCAACAGGGGCGGTGGCCGGGGAGCTGTTTTTT. Protein product: CASSSTGAVAGELFF. Full variable domain (missing parts from reference TRBV7-3 and TRBJ2-2): GAGVSQTPSNKVTEKGKYVELRCDPISGHTALYWYRQSLGQGPEFLIYFQGTGAADDSGLPNDRFFAVRPEGSVSTLKIQRTERGDSAVYLCASSSTGAVAGELFFGEGSRLTVL.

This clonotype was counted at least ten times. The chain carries TRBV5-1 and TRBJ1-5; 7 nucleotides match TRBD1. V gave up 0 bases and J gave up 1 base; unmatched junction bases: 10. Germline V gene sequence: CDR1 SGHRS, CDR2 YFSETQ. This CDR3 spans 18 amino acids. The CDR3, as DNA: TGCGCCAGCAGCTTGGGACAGGGAGGAGGTTTGAGCAATCAGCCCCAGCATTTT. Encoded protein: CASSLGQGGGLSNQPQHF.

Ten or more counts support this clonotype. This rearrangement joins TRBV7-8 to TRBJ1-1; TRBD1 matches 8 bases. V dropped 5 bases and J dropped 0; count of bases not matched to a gene: 11. This CDR3 is 17 amino acids long. Germline lookup yields CDR1 SGHVS and CDR2 FQNEAQ. The CDR3 DNA reads as TGTGCCAGCAGCCGTGGGACAGGTGGATCGATGAACACTGAAGCTTTCTTT. It translates to CASSRGTGGSMNTEAFF. The full variable domain, rest sourced from reference TRBV7-8 and TRBJ1-1, is GAGVSQSPRYKVAKRGQDVALRCDPISGHVSLFWYQQALGQGPEFLTYFQNEAQLDKSGLPSDRFFAERPEGSVSTLKIQRTQQEDSAVYLCASSRGTGGSMNTEAFFGQGTRLTVV.

In this sample, this clonotype turned up many times. This rearrangement joins TRBV4-2 to TRBJ2-1; TRBD2 aligns across 12 bases. The CDR3 is 18 residues long. The germline V gene encodes CDR1 LGHNA and CDR2 YNFKEQ. V shed 1 base and J 0 bases; nucleotides not matched to a gene: 4. The CDR3 here is CASSQARLAGASYNEQFF. The CDR3 region has the DNA TGTGCCAGCAGCCAAGCTAGACTAGCGGGGGCCTCCTACAATGAGCAGTTCTTC.

This clonotype has a count of ten or more. This chain links TRBV18 with TRBJ1-1; maybe TRBD1 (5 bases). Germline V gene sequence: CDR1 KGHSH, CDR2 LQKENI. V lost 6 bases and J lost 0, with 14 bases in between. The CDR3 has 15 residues. In DNA form, the CDR3 reads TGTGCCAGCTCCCCCAACGAAGGGGTGAACACTGAAGCTTTCTTT. Amino acids: CASSPNEGVNTEAFF.

In its sample, this clonotype was seen many times. The J gene is TRBJ2-7, the V gene TRBV4-1; D possibly corresponds to TRBD2 (6 bases). V shed 0 bases and J shed 7 bases, with 19 bases lying between them. Germline V gives CDR1 MGHRA, CDR2 YSYEKL. This CDR3 contains 16 residues. The CDR3 sequence: CASSQDTTGVGSEQYF. The CDR3 DNA reads as TGCGCCAGCAGCCAAGATACTACAGGTGTCGGGAGTGAGCAGTACTTC.

Within the sample, this clonotype is medium-sized. The CDR3 DNA follows: TGTGCCAGCAGCCGGGGGACACGGGGGAGGAATGAGCAGTTCTTC. Translated: CASSRGTRGRNEQFF. The chain has TRBV7-3 and TRBJ2-1; D may be TRBD1 or TRBD2 (6 bases each). Germline values: CDR1 SGHTA, CDR2 FQGTGA. The CDR3 extends over 15 amino acids. The V end lost 5 bases, the J end lost 7 bases, and 18 bases lay between the germline ends.

This clonotype was seen at least ten times. CDR3 sequence reads: CAWSRSGRGEAEQYF. CDR3 bases: TGTGCCTGGAGTCGGAGCGGGAGAGGGGAGGCCGAGCAGTACTTC. This chain connects TRBV30 to TRBJ2-7; 8 bases are a match to TRBD2. This CDR3 spans 15 amino acids. Germline V gene lookup returns CDR1 GTSNPN and CDR2 SVGIG (reference sequence). V was clipped by 2 bases and J by 6 bases; unmatched bases: 12.

This clonotype was counted a single time. V gene TRBV29-1 combines with J gene TRBJ2-3; D uncertain. CDR3 length: 12 residues. Germline loops: CDR1 SQVTM, CDR2 ANQGSEA. Trimming removed 2 bases from V and 0 bases from J, with 3 bases in between. CDR3 sequence (DNA): TGCAGCGTTGAATACAGCACAGATACGCAGTATTTT. This translates into CSVEYSTDTQYF.